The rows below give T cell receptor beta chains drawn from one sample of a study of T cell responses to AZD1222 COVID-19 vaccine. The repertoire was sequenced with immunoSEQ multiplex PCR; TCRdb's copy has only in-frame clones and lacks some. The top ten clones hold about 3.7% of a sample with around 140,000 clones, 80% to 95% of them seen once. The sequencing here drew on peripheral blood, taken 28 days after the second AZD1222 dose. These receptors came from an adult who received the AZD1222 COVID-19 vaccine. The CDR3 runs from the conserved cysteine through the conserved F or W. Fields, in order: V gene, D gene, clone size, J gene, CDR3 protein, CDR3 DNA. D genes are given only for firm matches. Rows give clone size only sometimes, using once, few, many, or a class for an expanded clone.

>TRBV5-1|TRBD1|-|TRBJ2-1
CASSWQGAPSNNEQFF
TGCGCCAGCAGTTGGCAGGGGGCCCCCAGCAACAATGAGCAGTTCTTC
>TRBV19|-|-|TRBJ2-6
CASSLFSGANVLTF
TGTGCCAGTAGTCTTTTCTCTGGGGCCAACGTCCTGACTTTC
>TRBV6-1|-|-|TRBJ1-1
CASSEGYPAESSTEAFF
TGTGCCAGCAGTGAAGGGTACCCGGCCGAGTCGAGCACTGAAGCTTTCTTT
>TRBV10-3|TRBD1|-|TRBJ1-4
CAISGDRDNEKLFF
TGTGCCATCAGCGGGGACAGGGATAATGAAAAACTGTTTTTT
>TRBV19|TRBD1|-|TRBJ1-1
CASTGGAYTEAFF
TGTGCCAGTACAGGGGGCGCTTACACTGAAGCTTTCTTT
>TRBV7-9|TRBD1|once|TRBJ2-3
CASSLEGAGTQYF
TGTGCCAGCAGCTTAGAGGGGGCAGGTACGCAGTATTTT
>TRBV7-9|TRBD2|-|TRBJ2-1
CASSLIGRAVNEQFF
TGTGCCAGCAGCTTAATCGGGAGGGCCGTCAATGAGCAGTTCTTC
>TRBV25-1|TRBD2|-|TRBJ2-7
CASSTAASGSLPYEQYF
TGTGCCAGCAGTACCGCAGCCAGCGGGAGTCTCCCCTACGAGCAGTACTTC
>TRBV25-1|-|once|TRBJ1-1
CASSDPKESLNTEAFF
TGTGCCAGCAGTGATCCCAAGGAGTCCTTGAACACTGAAGCTTTCTTT
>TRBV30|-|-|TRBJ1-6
CAWRVRTENSPLHF
TGTGCCTGGAGAGTCAGGACGGAAAATTCACCCCTCCACTTT
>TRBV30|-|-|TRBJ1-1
CAWGLGGEDTEAFF
TGTGCCTGGGGCCTAGGGGGAGAGGACACTGAAGCTTTCTTT
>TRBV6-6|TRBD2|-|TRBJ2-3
CASITAGVAGVNTQYF
TGTGCCAGCATAACCGCCGGGGTAGCGGGAGTAAATACGCAGTATTTT
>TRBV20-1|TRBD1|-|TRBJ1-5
CSASSGQGISNQPQHF
TGCAGTGCAAGTAGCGGACAGGGCATAAGCAATCAGCCCCAGCATTTT
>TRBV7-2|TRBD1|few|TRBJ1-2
CASSTGTGGIIPYGYTF
TGTGCCAGCAGCACCGGGACAGGGGGCATTATTCCTTATGGCTACACCTTC
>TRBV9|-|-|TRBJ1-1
CASSPRTTRNTEAFF
TGTGCCAGCAGCCCCCGGACGACCCGGAACACTGAAGCTTTCTTT
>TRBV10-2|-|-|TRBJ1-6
CASRTDSSYNSPLHF
TGCGCCAGCCGAACCGACAGCTCCTATAATTCACCCCTCCACTTT
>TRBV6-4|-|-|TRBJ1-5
CASSEYSNQPQHF
TGTGCCAGCAGTGAATATAGCAATCAGCCCCAGCATTTT
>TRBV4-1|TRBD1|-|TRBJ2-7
CASSPLTGGVAEQYF
TGCGCCAGCAGCCCGCTGACAGGGGGAGTAGCCGAGCAGTACTTC
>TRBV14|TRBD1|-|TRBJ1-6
CASSMGTGTNSPLHF
TGTGCCAGCAGCATGGGGACAGGGACTAATTCACCCCTCCACTTT
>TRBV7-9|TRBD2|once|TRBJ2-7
CASSSALGTSGAVYEQYF
TGTGCCAGCAGCTCCGCCCTCGGGACTAGCGGAGCCGTTTACGAGCAGTACTTC
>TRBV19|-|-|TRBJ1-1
CASSIGGGNTEAFF
TGTGCCAGTAGTATAGGAGGGGGAAACACTGAAGCTTTCTTT
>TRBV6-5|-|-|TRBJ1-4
CASRGGIHNEKLFF
TGTGCCAGCAGGGGGGGGATCCATAATGAAAAACTGTTTTTT